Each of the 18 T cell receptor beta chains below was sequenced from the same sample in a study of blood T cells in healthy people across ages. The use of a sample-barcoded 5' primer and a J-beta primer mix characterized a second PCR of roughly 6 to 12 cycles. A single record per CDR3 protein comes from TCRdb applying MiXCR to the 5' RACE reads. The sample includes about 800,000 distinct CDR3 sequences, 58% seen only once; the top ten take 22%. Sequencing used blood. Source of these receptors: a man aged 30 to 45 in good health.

CDR3 residues: CASMTGGLRSGANVLTF. The CDR3 DNA sequence: TGTGCCAGCATGACAGGGGGCCTCCGCTCTGGGGCCAACGTCCTGACTTTC. The chain employs TRBV2 and TRBJ2-6; 10 nucleotides line up with TRBD1. This CDR3 contains 17 residues. The junction had 6 bases not matched to a gene; V was cut back by 7 bases and J by 0 bases. The V gene's germline CDR1 is SNHLY and CDR2 FYNNEI.

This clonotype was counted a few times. CDR3 nucleotides: TGTGCCAGCAGCCATCGAGGGGATCTGGGCGAGCAGTACTTC. Translation gives CASSHRGDLGEQYF. The J gene is TRBJ2-5, the V gene TRBV14, with D tentatively TRBD1 or TRBD2 (5 bases each). The J call may be in error: the DNA end matches TRBJ2-7 better. The CDR3 is 14 amino acids. Germline V CDR1 and CDR2: SGHDN, FVKESK.

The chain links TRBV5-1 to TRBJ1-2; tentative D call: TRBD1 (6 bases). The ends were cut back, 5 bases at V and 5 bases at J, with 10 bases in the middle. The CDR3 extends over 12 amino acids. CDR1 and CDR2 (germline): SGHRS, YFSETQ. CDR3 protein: CASSVGAYGYTF. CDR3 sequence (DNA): TGCGCCAGCAGTGTGGGGGCGTATGGCTACACCTTC.

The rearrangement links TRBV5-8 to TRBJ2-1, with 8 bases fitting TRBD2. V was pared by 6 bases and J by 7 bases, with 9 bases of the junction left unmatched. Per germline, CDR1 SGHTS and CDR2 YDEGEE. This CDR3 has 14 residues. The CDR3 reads CASTLGGAKNEQFF. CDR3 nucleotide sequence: TGTGCCAGCACCCTCGGGGGGGCCAAAAATGAGCAGTTCTTC.

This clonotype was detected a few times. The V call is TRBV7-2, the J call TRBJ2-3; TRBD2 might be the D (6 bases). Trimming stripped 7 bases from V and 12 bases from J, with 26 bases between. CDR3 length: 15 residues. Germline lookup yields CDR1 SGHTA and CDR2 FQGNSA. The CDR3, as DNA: TGTGCCAGCATCTCGGGGGTAGACCGGACCACATCCCAGTATTTT. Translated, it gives CASISGVDRTTSQYF.

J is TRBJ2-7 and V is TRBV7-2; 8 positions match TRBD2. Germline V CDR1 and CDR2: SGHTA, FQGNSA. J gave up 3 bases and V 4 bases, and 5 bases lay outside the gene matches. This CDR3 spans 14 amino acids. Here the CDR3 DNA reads TGTGCCAGCAGCTCGCGAGCGGGAGACTACGAGCAGTACTTC. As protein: CASSSRAGDYEQYF.

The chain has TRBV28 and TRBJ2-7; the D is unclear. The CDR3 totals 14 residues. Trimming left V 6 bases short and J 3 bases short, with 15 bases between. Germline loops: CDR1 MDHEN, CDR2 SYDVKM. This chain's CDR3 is CASSLDVGLYEQYF. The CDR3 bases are TGTGCCAGCAGCCTGGATGTGGGTCTCTACGAGCAGTACTTC.

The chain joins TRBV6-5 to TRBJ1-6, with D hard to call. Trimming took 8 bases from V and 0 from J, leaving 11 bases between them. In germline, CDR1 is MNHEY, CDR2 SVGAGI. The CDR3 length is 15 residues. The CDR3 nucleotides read TGTGCCAGCCGGATTTGGGTCTCCTATAATTCACCCCTCCACTTT. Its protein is CASRIWVSYNSPLHF.

The CDR3 reads CASSLNRRTFHEQYF. The DNA for the CDR3 is TGTGCCAGCAGCTTGAATCGGCGGACATTCCACGAGCAGTACTTC. This chain connects TRBV5-5 to TRBJ2-7; a weak D match, TRBD1 (5 bases). V lost 1 base, J lost 5 bases, and 16 bases lay in between. Per the germline V gene, CDR1 is SGHKS and CDR2 is YYEKEE (reference sequence). This CDR3 comprises 15 residues.

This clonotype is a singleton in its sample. The DNA of the CDR3 is TGTGCCAGCAGTTTATTGTATCAGCCCCAGCATTTT. Translated, it gives CASSLLYQPQHF. This chain joins TRBV28 and TRBJ1-5; no clear D gene. The CDR3 runs to 12 residues. Germline assignment: CDR1 MDHEN and CDR2 SYDVKM. The V end was cut by 1 base, the J end by 5 bases, with 3 bases between.

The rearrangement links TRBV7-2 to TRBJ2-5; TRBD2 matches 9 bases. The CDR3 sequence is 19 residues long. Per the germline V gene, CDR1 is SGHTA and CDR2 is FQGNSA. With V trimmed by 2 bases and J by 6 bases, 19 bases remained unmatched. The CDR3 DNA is TGTGCCAGCAGCTTAAATCGGATGGGCGGGGGGGCTTCCTCCAAGACCCAGTACTTC. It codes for CASSLNRMGGGASSKTQYF.

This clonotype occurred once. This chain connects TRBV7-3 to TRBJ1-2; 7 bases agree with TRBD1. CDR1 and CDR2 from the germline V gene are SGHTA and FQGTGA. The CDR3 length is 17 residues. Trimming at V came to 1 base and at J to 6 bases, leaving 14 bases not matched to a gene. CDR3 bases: TGTGCCAGCAGCTTAAAAGGGGGAGGGGGCAGTGACAATGGCTACACCTTC. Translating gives CASSLKGGGGSDNGYTF. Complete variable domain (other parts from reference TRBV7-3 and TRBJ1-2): GAGVSQTPSNKVTEKGKYVELRCDPISGHTALYWYRQSLGQGPEFLIYFQGTGAADDSGLPNDRFFAVRPEGSVSTLKIQRTERGDSAVYLCASSLKGGGGSDNGYTFGSGTRLTVV.

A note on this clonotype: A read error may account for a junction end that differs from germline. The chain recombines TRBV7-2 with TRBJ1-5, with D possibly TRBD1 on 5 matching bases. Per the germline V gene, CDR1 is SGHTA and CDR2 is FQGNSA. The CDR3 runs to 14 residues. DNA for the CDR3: TGTGCCAACAGCTTAGATGGGGGAGATCAGCCCCAGCATTTT. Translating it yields CANSLDGGDQPQHF.

This CDR3 is CASSEGGHMSDTQYF. CDR3 DNA sequence: TGTGCCAGCAGTGAGGGAGGCCATATGTCGGATACGCAGTATTTT. The V call is TRBV7-2, the J call TRBJ2-3, with D perhaps matching TRBD2 (6 bases). Per the germline V gene, CDR1 is SGHTA and CDR2 is FQGNSA. Trimming removed 6 bases from V and 6 bases from J, with 19 bases in between. The length of the CDR3 is 15 residues.

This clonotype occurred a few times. The CDR3 protein is CACRGLNNEQFF. CDR3 nucleotides: TGTGCCTGTCGGGGCCTAAACAATGAGCAGTTCTTC. This chain connects TRBV6-5 to TRBJ2-1; D possibly matches TRBD1 or TRBD2 (5 bases each). Germline V gene lookup returns CDR1 MNHEY and CDR2 SVGAGI. CDR3 length equals 12 residues. The V end lost 11 bases, the J end lost 5 bases, and 13 bases lay between the germline ends.

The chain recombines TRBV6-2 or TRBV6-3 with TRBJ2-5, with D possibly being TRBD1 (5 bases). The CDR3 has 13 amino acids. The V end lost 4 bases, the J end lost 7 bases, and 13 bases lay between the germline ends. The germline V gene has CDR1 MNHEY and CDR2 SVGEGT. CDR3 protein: CASSSGHGVTQYF. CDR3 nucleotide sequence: TGTGCCAGCAGTTCTGGACACGGAGTGACCCAGTACTTC.

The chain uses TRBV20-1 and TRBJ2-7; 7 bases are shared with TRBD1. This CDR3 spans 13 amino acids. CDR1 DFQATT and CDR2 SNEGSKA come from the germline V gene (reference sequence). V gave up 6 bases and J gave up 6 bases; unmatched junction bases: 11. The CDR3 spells CSADLRDSGEQYF. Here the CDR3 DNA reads TGCAGTGCCGATCTCCGGGACAGCGGCGAGCAGTACTTC.

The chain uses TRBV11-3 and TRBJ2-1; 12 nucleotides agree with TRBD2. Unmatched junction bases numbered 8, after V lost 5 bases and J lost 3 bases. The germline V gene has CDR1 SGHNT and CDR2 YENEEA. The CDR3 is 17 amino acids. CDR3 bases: TGTGCCAGCAGCCCTCGGACTAGCGGGACTTTCTACAATGAGCAGTTCTTC. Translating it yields CASSPRTSGTFYNEQFF.